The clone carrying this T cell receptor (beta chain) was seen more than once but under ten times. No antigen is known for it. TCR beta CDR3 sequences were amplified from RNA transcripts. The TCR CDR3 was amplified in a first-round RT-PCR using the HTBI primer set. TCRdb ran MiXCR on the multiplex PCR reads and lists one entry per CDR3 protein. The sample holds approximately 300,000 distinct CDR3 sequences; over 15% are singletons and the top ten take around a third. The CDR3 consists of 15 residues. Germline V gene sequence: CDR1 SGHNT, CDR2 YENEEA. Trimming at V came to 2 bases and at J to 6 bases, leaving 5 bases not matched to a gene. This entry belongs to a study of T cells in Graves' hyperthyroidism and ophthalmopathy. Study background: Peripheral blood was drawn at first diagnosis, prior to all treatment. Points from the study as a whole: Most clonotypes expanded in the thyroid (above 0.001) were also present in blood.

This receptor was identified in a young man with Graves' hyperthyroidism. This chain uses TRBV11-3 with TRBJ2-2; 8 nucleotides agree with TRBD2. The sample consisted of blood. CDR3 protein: CASSLRTSLSGELFF. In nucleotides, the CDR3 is TGTGCCAGCAGCTTACGGACTAGCCTCTCCGGGGAGCTGTTTTTT.